This entry features one T cell receptor beta chain sequence. Its antigen is not identified. V lost 4 bases, J lost 2 bases, and 12 bases stayed unmatched. The CDR3 has 18 amino acids. Germline V gives CDR1 SGHRS, CDR2 YFSETQ. The data belong to a study of identical twins. Study-level results: Within monozygotic twins, out-of-frame TCR alpha sharing was underestimated by the models.

TCRdb analysed the 5' RACE reads with MiXCR anew, one entry per CDR3 protein. The sample lists some 560,000 distinct CDR3 sequences, 9.5% to 10% occurring once. The data were also submitted as part of a second study, on yellow fever vaccine responses in identical twins.

The receptor comes from a young woman in good health. The V and J genes are TRBV5-1 and TRBJ2-5, with 12 bases identical to TRBD2. Source material: PBMCs. For the CDR3, the DNA is TGCGCCAGCAGCGGCGGCCTAGCGGGGGGGCCTCGGCAAGAGACCCAGTACTTC. This translates into CASSGGLAGGPRQETQYF.